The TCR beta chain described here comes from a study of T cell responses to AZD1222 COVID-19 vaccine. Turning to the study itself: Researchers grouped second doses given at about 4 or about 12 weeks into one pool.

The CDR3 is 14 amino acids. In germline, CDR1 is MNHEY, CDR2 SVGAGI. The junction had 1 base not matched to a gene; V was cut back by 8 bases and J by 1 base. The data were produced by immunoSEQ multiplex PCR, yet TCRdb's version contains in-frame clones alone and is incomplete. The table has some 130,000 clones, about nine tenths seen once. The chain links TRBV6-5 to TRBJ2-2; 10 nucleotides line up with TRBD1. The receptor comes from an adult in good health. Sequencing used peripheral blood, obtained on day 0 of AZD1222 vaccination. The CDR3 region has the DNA TGTGCCAGCGGGACAGGGGTGAACACCGGGGAGCTGTTTTTT. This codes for CASGTGVNTGELFF.